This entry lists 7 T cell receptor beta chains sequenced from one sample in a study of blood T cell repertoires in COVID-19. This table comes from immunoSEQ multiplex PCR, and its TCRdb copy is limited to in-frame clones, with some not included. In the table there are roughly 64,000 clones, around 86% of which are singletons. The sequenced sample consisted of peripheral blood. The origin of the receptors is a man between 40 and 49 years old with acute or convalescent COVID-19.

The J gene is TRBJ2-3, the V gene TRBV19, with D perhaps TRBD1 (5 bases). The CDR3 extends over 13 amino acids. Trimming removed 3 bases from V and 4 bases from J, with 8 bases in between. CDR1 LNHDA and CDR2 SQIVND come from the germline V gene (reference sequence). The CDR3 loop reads CASSMMGPDTQYF. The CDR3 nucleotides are TGTGCCAGTAGTATGATGGGGCCAGATACGCAGTATTTT.

The CDR3, as DNA: TGTGCCTGGAGTAGGGACAGGTTATCGAGTTTCGTTGGAAACACCATATATTTT. Encoded protein: CAWSRDRLSSFVGNTIYF. The chain has TRBV30 and TRBJ1-3; 8 bases are shared with TRBD1. CDR3 length: 18 amino acids. Germline trimming cut 2 bases from V and 3 bases from J; bases unmatched to any gene: 15. The V gene's germline CDR1 is GTSNPN and CDR2 SVGIG (reference sequence).

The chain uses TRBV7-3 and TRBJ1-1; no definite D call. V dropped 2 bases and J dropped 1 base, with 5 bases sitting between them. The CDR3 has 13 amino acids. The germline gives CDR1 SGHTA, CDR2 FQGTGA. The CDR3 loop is CASSLPGNTEAFF. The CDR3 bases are TGTGCCAGCAGCTTACCCGGGAACACTGAAGCTTTCTTT.

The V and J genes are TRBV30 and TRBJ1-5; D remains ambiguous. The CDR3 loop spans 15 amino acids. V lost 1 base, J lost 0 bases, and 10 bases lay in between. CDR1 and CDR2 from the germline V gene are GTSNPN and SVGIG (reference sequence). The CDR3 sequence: CAWSGSQNSNQPQHF. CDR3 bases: TGTGCCTGGAGTGGGAGCCAGAATAGCAATCAGCCCCAGCATTTT.

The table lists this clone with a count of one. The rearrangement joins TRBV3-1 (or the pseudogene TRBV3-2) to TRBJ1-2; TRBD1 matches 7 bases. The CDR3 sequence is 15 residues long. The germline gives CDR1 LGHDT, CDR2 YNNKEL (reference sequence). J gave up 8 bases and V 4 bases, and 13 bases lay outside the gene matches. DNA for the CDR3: TGTGCCAGCAGCCGGCCGGGACAGAAGAGACTCGGCTACACCTTC. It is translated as CASSRPGQKRLGYTF.

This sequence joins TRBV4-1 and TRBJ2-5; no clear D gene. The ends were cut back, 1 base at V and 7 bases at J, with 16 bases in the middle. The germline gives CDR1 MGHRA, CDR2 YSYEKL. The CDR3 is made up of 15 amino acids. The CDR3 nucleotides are TGCGCCAGCAGCCAAGTCTGGCCGGGTATAGTGACCCAGTACTTC. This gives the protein CASSQVWPGIVTQYF.

CDR3 sequence reads: CASSLDISLPWNEQFF. CDR3 sequence (DNA): TGTGCCAGCAGCTTGGACATTTCCCTACCTTGGAATGAGCAGTTCTTC. This chain connects TRBV11-2 to TRBJ2-1; TRBD1 might be the D (5 bases). V lost 3 bases and J lost 7, with 19 bases in between. This CDR3 is built from 16 residues. In germline, CDR1 is SGHAT, CDR2 FQNNGV.